The 30 T cell receptor beta chains presented below share a single source sample, sequenced in a study of T-cell reconstitution after alpha-beta-depleted transplantation in children. A TCRbeta library incorporating unique molecular identifiers was prepared. TCRdb recomputed calls from the PCR reads with MiXCR, one row per CDR3 protein. The table includes about 370,000 distinct CDR3 sequences, about a fifth detected once. Here the sequenced sample was PBMCs from the stem cell graft donor, taken from the stem cell graft. The receptor set was obtained from a human donor who donated a stem cell graft to a child with acute myeloid leukemia.

In this sample, this clonotype turned up a few times. The V and J genes are TRBV11-2 and TRBJ2-1; perhaps TRBD2 as D (6 bases). This CDR3 comprises 17 residues. Germline V lookup: CDR1 SGHAT, CDR2 FQNNGV. The V end was cut by 5 bases, the J end by 0 bases, with 17 bases between. This CDR3 is CASSATRDSISYNEQFF. The CDR3 DNA reads as TGTGCCAGCAGCGCGACCCGGGACTCGATCTCCTACAATGAGCAGTTCTTC.

This clonotype was found a few times. The chain carries TRBV7-9 and TRBJ2-7; 7 nucleotides line up with TRBD2. The V gene end was trimmed by 5 bases and the J gene end by 3 bases; junction bases not matched to a gene: 10. In germline, CDR1 is SEHNR, CDR2 FQNEAQ (reference sequence). The CDR3 runs 15 residues. The CDR3 here is CASSSRGSRIYEQYF. The CDR3 coding sequence is TGTGCCAGCAGCAGTCGCGGGAGTCGGATCTACGAGCAGTACTTC.

Many counts were recorded for this clonotype. This chain joins TRBV12-3 or TRBV12-4 and TRBJ1-3, with TRBD1 identical over 9 bases. V lost 2 bases to trimming and J lost 5 bases; unmatched junction nucleotides: 7. There are 16 residues in the CDR3. CDR3 protein: CASSLPRDRVRNTIYF. CDR3 nucleotides: TGTGCCAGCAGTTTACCCCGGGACAGGGTTAGAAACACCATATATTTT.

The chain joins TRBV18 to TRBJ1-2; D remains ambiguous. V was clipped by 2 bases and J by 7 bases, with 14 bases between them. The CDR3 totals 14 residues. Looked up from germline, CDR1 is KGHSH and CDR2 is LQKENI. This CDR3 reads CASSPRSQAGGYTF. For the CDR3, the DNA is TGTGCCAGCTCACCAAGATCCCAGGCGGGTGGCTACACCTTC.

This sequence joins TRBV20-1 and TRBJ2-3, with 8 bases lining up with TRBD2. CDR1 is DFQATT, CDR2 SNEGSKA, per germline (reference sequence). This CDR3 is built from 14 residues. The junction had 8 bases not matched to a gene; V was cut back by 3 bases and J by 6 bases. Written as DNA, the CDR3 is TGCAGTGCTAGTGTGGCGGGAGGCCGGGATACGCAGTATTTT. As protein: CSASVAGGRDTQYF.

This clonotype has a handful of counts. This chain uses TRBV12-3 or TRBV12-4 with TRBJ1-1; possible D gene TRBD1, 6 bases. The V and J ends lost 3 bases and 1 base respectively, with 12 bases between them. CDR3 length: 15 amino acids. Here the CDR3 DNA reads TGTGCCAGCAGTTTTGTCGGGGGGCCGAACACTGAAGCTTTCTTT. This translates into CASSFVGGPNTEAFF.

This clonotype was detected a few times. The chain links TRBV12-3 or TRBV12-4 to TRBJ1-1; D is unresolved. Trimming left V 1 base short and J 5 bases short, with 8 bases between. The CDR3 has 13 residues. This CDR3 reads CASSLERGTEAFF. CDR3 coding DNA: TGTGCCAGCAGTTTAGAGAGAGGGACTGAAGCTTTCTTT.

Only a few counts were recorded for this clonotype. V usage is TRBV12-3 or TRBV12-4 and J usage is TRBJ2-7, with D maybe TRBD2 (5 bases). The CDR3 has 13 amino acids. The V and J ends lost 4 bases and 4 bases respectively, with 11 bases between them. CDR3 amino acids: CASSWGVDYEQYF. In nucleotides, the CDR3 is TGTGCCAGCAGTTGGGGAGTGGATTACGAGCAGTACTTC.

This clonotype came up many times. This CDR3 is CASSQALDTGEQYF. The CDR3 region has the DNA TGTGCCAGCAGCCAAGCCTTAGACACGGGCGAGCAGTACTTC. The chain couples TRBV4-2 to TRBJ2-7; D remains unclear. V was clipped by 1 base and J by 6 bases, with 13 bases between them. Germline V gene lookup returns CDR1 LGHNA and CDR2 YNFKEQ. There are 14 residues in the CDR3.

V usage is TRBV10-2 and J usage is TRBJ1-5; D may be TRBD1 (5 bases). Germline V CDR1 and CDR2: WSHSY, SAAADI. The CDR3 covers 14 residues. V was shortened by 6 bases and J by 8 bases, with 17 bases between the two germline ends. CDR3 in amino acids: CASRNTGTMEPQHF. In DNA, the CDR3 is TGCGCCAGCAGGAACACCGGGACGATGGAGCCCCAGCATTTT.

This clonotype came up a few times. The CDR3 sequence: CSVVPPSGPDTQYF. CDR3 nucleotides: TGCAGCGTTGTACCCCCTTCTGGGCCAGATACGCAGTATTTT. The V call is TRBV29-1, the J call TRBJ2-3; D is uncertain. The CDR3 contains 14 residues. V was pared by 4 bases and J by 4 bases, with 15 bases between. Germline lookup yields CDR1 SQVTM and CDR2 ANQGSEA.

This clonotype was counted a few times. This chain joins TRBV24-1 and TRBJ2-1; TRBD2 agrees at 9 bases. The junction had 20 bases not matched to a gene; V was cut back by 4 bases and J by 8 bases. Germline V gives CDR1 KGHDR, CDR2 SFDVKD. The CDR3 has 19 amino acids. Here the CDR3 DNA reads TGTGCCACCAGTGACACTCTCGGGGTAGCGGGAGATAGGTTTGATGAGCAGTTCTTC. It translates to CATSDTLGVAGDRFDEQFF.

The table lists this clonotype with many counts. The rearrangement uses TRBV28 and TRBJ2-7; tentative D call: TRBD1 (6 bases). The germline V gene encodes CDR1 MDHEN and CDR2 SYDVKM. Trimming cost V 2 bases and J 5 bases, with 10 bases left between them. This CDR3 comprises 13 residues. The CDR3 here is CASSLAGAHEQYF. CDR3 in DNA: TGTGCCAGCAGTTTAGCAGGGGCCCACGAGCAGTACTTC.

The chain joins TRBV4-1 to TRBJ1-4; no definite D call. V was trimmed by 1 base and J by 8 bases, leaving 5 bases between them. CDR1 is MGHRA and CDR2 is YSYEKL in the germline V gene. The CDR3 sequence is 12 residues long. The CDR3 DNA sequence: TGCGCCAGCAGCCAAGCTCGAGAAAAACTGTTTTTT. Its protein is CASSQAREKLFF.

The chain has TRBV2 and TRBJ2-1; 7 nucleotides line up with TRBD1. From germline, CDR1 is SNHLY and CDR2 FYNNEI. This CDR3 spans 16 amino acids. Trimming cost V 6 bases and J 0 bases; bases outside gene matches: 8. As DNA, the CDR3 is TGTGCCAGCAGAGAAAAAGGGGGCAGCTCCTACAATGAGCAGTTCTTC. Translating gives CASREKGGSSYNEQFF.

This clonotype was counted ten times or more. The chain joins TRBV20-1 to TRBJ2-1; D uncertain. CDR3 length: 11 amino acids. Trimming removed 5 bases from V and 4 bases from J, with 6 bases in between. Per germline, CDR1 DFQATT and CDR2 SNEGSKA (reference sequence). Written as DNA, the CDR3 is TGCAGTGCTCATATTTACAATGAGCAGTTCTTC. It codes for CSAHIYNEQFF.

This clonotype occurred many times. The chain uses TRBV20-1 and TRBJ2-3; D not resolved. Trimming cost V 0 bases and J 0 bases, with 10 bases left between them. There are 15 residues in the CDR3. Germline values: CDR1 DFQATT, CDR2 SNEGSKA (reference sequence). CDR3 sequence reads: CSARDGRTSTDTQYF. CDR3 nucleotide sequence: TGCAGTGCTAGAGATGGCAGAACTAGCACAGATACGCAGTATTTT.

V is TRBV27 and J is TRBJ1-5; possibly TRBD1 for D (5 bases). V was shortened by 5 bases and J by 7 bases, with 18 bases between the two germline ends. The CDR3 runs to 15 residues. CDR1 and CDR2 (germline): MNHEY, SMNVEV (reference sequence). The CDR3 spells CASSTSGQGGQPQHF. CDR3 nucleotide sequence: TGTGCCAGCAGTACCTCCGGGCAGGGAGGCCAGCCCCAGCATTTT.

This clonotype was recorded once. V is TRBV6-5 and J is TRBJ2-7, with a tentative D call TRBD1 (6 bases). Trimming shortened V by 0 bases and J by 1 base, and 13 bases separated the two germline ends. The CDR3 covers 16 residues. Germline lookup yields CDR1 MNHEY and CDR2 SVGAGI. The CDR3 nucleotides are TGTGCCAGCAGTTACTCGAGTAACCAGGGGTCCTACGAGCAGTACTTC. Protein sequence: CASSYSSNQGSYEQYF.

This clonotype was found a few times. The chain links TRBV6-5 to TRBJ1-3; D unresolved. Trimming shortened V by 4 bases and J by 4 bases, and 8 bases separated the two germline ends. The germline V gene encodes CDR1 MNHEY and CDR2 SVGAGI. The CDR3 is made up of 13 amino acids. The CDR3 DNA reads TGTGCCAGCAGTTCTCGGGCCGGAAACACCATATATTTT. It encodes CASSSRAGNTIYF.

The chain carries TRBV20-1 and TRBJ2-7; a weak D match, TRBD1 (5 bases). The CDR3 sequence is 13 residues long. V lost 3 bases and J lost 2, with 11 bases in between. Germline CDR1 reads DFQATT; CDR2 reads SNEGSKA (reference sequence). CDR3 DNA: TGCAGTGCTAGGGGCAGGGTAGCCTACGAGCAGTACTTC. It yields the protein CSARGRVAYEQYF.

The chain uses TRBV27 and TRBJ2-1; 8 positions match TRBD1. The CDR3 sequence is 16 residues long. Trimming cost V 7 bases and J 3 bases; bases outside gene matches: 11. Germline assignment: CDR1 MNHEY and CDR2 SMNVEV (reference sequence). For the CDR3, the DNA is TGTGCCAGCATCCCGACGGGCAGGGGGCTCTACAATGAGCAGTTCTTC. Translated, it gives CASIPTGRGLYNEQFF.

This clonotype turned up a few times. The chain uses TRBV20-1 and TRBJ2-5, with D possibly TRBD1 on 5 matching bases. Germline lookup yields CDR1 DFQATT and CDR2 SNEGSKA (reference sequence). CDR3 size: 13 residues. CDR3 amino acids: CSPKAGIGETQYF. The CDR3, as DNA: TGCAGCCCTAAGGCAGGGATTGGGGAGACCCAGTACTTC.

This clonotype came up a few times. One end of the junction is discordant with germline, which a read error may explain. The chain couples TRBV6-5 to TRBJ1-1, with D maybe TRBD1 (6 bases). The CDR3 contains 11 residues. The V gene's germline CDR1 is MNHEY and CDR2 SVGAGI. CDR3 coding DNA: TGTGCCAGCAGTTATGGCAGGGGAGAGATCTTT. It yields the protein CASSYGRGEIF.

CDR3 sequence reads: CAISPGLAGVRDEQYF. CDR3 nucleotide sequence: TGTGCCATCAGCCCGGGACTAGCGGGAGTCCGCGACGAGCAGTACTTC. The rearrangement links TRBV10-3 to TRBJ2-7, with 14 bases that match TRBD2. J gave up 5 bases and V 6 bases, and 9 bases lay outside the gene matches. Germline values: CDR1 ENHRY, CDR2 SYGVKD. This CDR3 contains 16 residues.

This clonotype has a count of ten or more. This chain uses TRBV10-2 with TRBJ2-3; D gene uncertain. Trimming cost V 3 bases and J 5 bases, with 12 bases left between them. The germline V gene encodes CDR1 WSHSY and CDR2 SAAADI. This CDR3 contains 14 residues. In nucleotides, the CDR3 is TGCGCCAGCAGTGAAACGGCCGGCCGAGATACGCAGTATTTT. The encoded protein is CASSETAGRDTQYF.

This clonotype has ten or more counts. The chain joins TRBV25-1 to TRBJ2-7; D ambiguous. Trimming stripped 1 base from V and 2 bases from J, with 6 bases between. This CDR3 region has 13 residues. Per germline, CDR1 MGHDK and CDR2 SYGVNS. In DNA form, the CDR3 reads TGTGCCAGCAGTGAATTTCTCGCCTACGAGCAGTACTTC. This gives the protein CASSEFLAYEQYF.

The chain combines TRBV24-1 with TRBJ2-1; 9 bases match TRBD2. The CDR3 has 16 amino acids. CDR1 is KGHDR, CDR2 SFDVKD, per germline. Trimming cost V 4 bases and J 0 bases; bases outside gene matches: 3. The DNA for the CDR3 is TGTGCCACCAGTGAGGCACTAGCGGGCTCCTACAATGAGCAGTTCTTC. It translates to CATSEALAGSYNEQFF.

This clonotype was seen only a few times. The chain is built from TRBV20-1 and TRBJ2-3; 8 bases match TRBD2. The ends lost 4 bases at V and 0 bases at J; junction bases unmatched: 3. There are 14 residues in the CDR3. Germline V CDR1 and CDR2: DFQATT, SNEGSKA (reference sequence). This CDR3 reads CSAKRGFSTDTQYF. The CDR3, as DNA: TGCAGTGCTAAGCGGGGGTTTAGCACAGATACGCAGTATTTT.

This chain connects TRBV7-2 to TRBJ2-3; 12 bases are shared with TRBD2. Trimming took 7 bases from V and 2 from J; bases not matched to a gene: 4. The CDR3 is 15 amino acids. Germline V CDR1 and CDR2: SGHTA, FQGNSA. The CDR3 DNA is TGTGCCAGCAACCTAGCGGGAGGGTTCACAGATACGCAGTATTTT. It yields the protein CASNLAGGFTDTQYF.